This TCR beta chain was documented in a study of somatic mutations in cytotoxic T cells in rheumatoid arthritis (dated by TCRdb to about 2017). In the study overall: Sorted V beta1+ cells also underwent TCRB sequencing, and some V beta antibody-stained T-cell populations were flow-sorted at nearly 100% purity on a FACSAria II or Sony SH800. Median age was essentially the same in the patient group and the control group. TCRB deep sequencing was performed for more than 50 rheumatoid arthritis patients and approximately 20 healthy controls. Whether expanded CD8+ T-cell clones in untreated, newly diagnosed rheumatoid arthritis carry somatic mutations was the study question, and clonality was characterized with TCRB deep sequencing.

Buffy coats from approximately 22 blood donors served as healthy controls, a group that was 55% female with a median age of approximately 50 years (range about 20-70). Positive magnetic bead selection on an AutoMACS was used to isolate CD4+ and CD8+ cells, with flow cytometry used to check purity. Isolation of peripheral blood mononuclear cells was done through Ficoll-Paque PLUS density gradient separation. DNA was extracted from CD4-enriched, CD8-enriched or PBMC samples with Nucleospin Tissue or Tissue XS kits and quantified with a Qubit 2.0 fluorometer. The CDR3, cysteine through phenylalanine, is 14 amino acids long. Only the CDR3 region is kept as DNA, spanning 42 bases read in frame from base 1. The V end loses 5 bases and the J end loses 0 bases, and a stretch of 5 bases separates them. Based on the germline V gene (reference sequence), the CDR1 and CDR2 sequences are LNHDA and SQIVND. Findings and caveats that apply to the study as a whole: Healthy controls showed no age-related increase in CD8+ clonality, whereas patients did (Spearman r=0.49). CD8+ T-cell clonality did not differ significantly between rheumatoid arthritis patients and age-matched healthy controls. The finding that TRBV07 was slightly underrepresented in patients was left unadjusted for multiple comparisons. The expanded CD8+ clones had unknown antigen targets, and not appearing in virus-specific databases did not rule out that they were virus-specific. The largest CD8+ clone made up more than 20% of CD8+ cells in about an eighth of the 65 patients, and blood and synovial fluid shared several identical CD8+ TCRB sequences.

Sequencing of TCRB CDR3 was done on genomic DNA with the immunoSEQ assay. In the source study's methods: Analyses were restricted to productive TCRB rearrangements. Defining a clone by its unique TCRB CDR3 sequence, the study calculated clonality as a productive clonality index derived from Shannon entropy. Repertoire overlap between two samples was calculated from the template counts of each clone relative to total templates per sample. V-gene usage measured by flow cytometry correlated with TCRB sequencing V-gene usage, with a Spearman r of around 0.59. TCRdb took over this immuneACCESS table, retaining in-frame rearrangements with V and J assigned. Such tables are incomplete; in checked studies, under half of the missing clones stem from an unresolved V gene, and the remainder is unexplained. V, J and clone size derive from that table, while D and trimming were established from the DNA sequence. In this sample the table shows 8,500 to 11,000 clones, roughly four fifths of which occur a single time. The top ten clonotypes cover approximately 20% of the sample.

For this clone: Its antigen is currently not known. No base-level quality is on record; no much larger clone is a single base apart.

The rearrangement combines TRBV19 with TRBJ2-6, with the D gene call left open. This TCR derives from a woman aged 45-65 years in good health. The sequenced sample was CD8+ T cells sorted from blood. The CDR3 region has the sequence CASSSVSGANVLTF. The DNA sequence is as follows: TGTGCCAGTAGTTCGGTCTCTGGGGCCAACGTCCTGACTTTC.